This TCR beta chain was documented in a study of OX40 agonist ivuxolimab in advanced cancers. Whole-study results and caveats: CD4+ T cells averaged fewer expanded clones than CD8+ T cells.

Assay used: immunoSEQ multiplex PCR; TCRdb lists only in-frame clones, some missing. The top ten clones hold 4.5% to 6% of a sample with about 45,000 clones, approximately 90% of them seen once. Trimming removed 5 bases at V and 10 bases at J, with 18 bases between. The CDR3 is made up of 14 amino acids. Germline CDR1 is MDHEN and CDR2 is SYDVKM. On this clone itself: Its cognate antigen is unknown.

This material consisted of CD4+ or CD8+ T cells sorted from blood, taken in a trial of the OX40 agonist ivuxolimab. V is TRBV28 and J is TRBJ2-4, with D perhaps TRBD1 or TRBD2 (5 bases each). The sequence was collected from an adult with an advanced solid tumor such as melanoma, head and neck, liver or kidney cancer. The CDR3 DNA sequence: TGTGCCAGCAGTCTGGGGAGACACGAGGGGATTCAGTACTTC. The encoded protein is CASSLGRHEGIQYF.